This record covers a single T cell receptor (beta chain). Its specificity is not known. This specimen comes from a study of cytomegalovirus exposure and HLA in healthy donors. Study-wide points: Later, an analysis found that common viral pathogens appeared to be linked with several of the most significant clusters. Later analysis showed TCR association rates varying by HLA locus, highest for DRB1 and lowest for HLA-C.

This CDR3 is built from 16 residues. The V gene end was trimmed by 4 bases and the J gene end by 2 bases; junction bases not matched to a gene: 4. Germline V gene data show CDR1 as SGHNT and CDR2 as YENEEA. The PCR made use of 60 Vbeta and 13 Jbeta primers. Using immunoSEQ multiplex PCR, the repertoire was profiled, and TCRdb retains in-frame clones only, with some absent. The sample lists approximately 100,000 clones, around 74% occurring once. Among the donors, all were healthy bone marrow donors. Sequenced input: PBMCs. This chain links TRBV11-3 with TRBJ2-3; 12 nucleotides line up with TRBD2. This clonotype originated in a woman between 40 and 55 years old in good health and CMV-seronegative. The CDR3 region is CASSSGLAGNTDTQYF. CDR3 coding DNA: TGTGCCAGCAGCTCCGGACTAGCGGGGAACACAGATACGCAGTATTTT.